The T cell receptor beta chain described here comes from a study of PD-1 blockade in classical Hodgkin lymphoma. Germline V gene sequence: CDR1 SGHTA, CDR2 FQGNSA. Trimming stripped 1 base from V and 3 bases from J, with 16 bases between. This CDR3 has 16 amino acids. The study, taken as a whole, reports: Prior to therapy, complete responders displayed diversity much like that of newly diagnosed patients. Undefined causes, possibly disease activity or prior therapy, underlie the repertoire differences.

Every patient was affected by relapse after autologous stem cell transplantation, while exposure to brentuximab vedotin was not uniform. Classifying best responses yielded complete response, partial response or progressive disease. A remark on this clone: Its antigen is unknown.

Libraries were prepared by immunoSEQ multiplex PCR; TCRdb keeps only in-frame clonotypes and omits some of them. The profile shows more than 140,000 clones, nearly 80% of them singletons. This sequence was found in a human donor with classical Hodgkin lymphoma. The source material was peripheral blood mononuclear cells (PBMCs), sampled before the second cycle of nivolumab. The rearrangement uses TRBV7-2 and TRBJ2-7, with D maybe TRBD2 (5 bases). The CDR3 loop reads CASSLGTPSAGYEQYF. As DNA, the CDR3 is TGTGCCAGCAGCTTAGGGACTCCGTCGGCAGGCTACGAGCAGTACTTC.